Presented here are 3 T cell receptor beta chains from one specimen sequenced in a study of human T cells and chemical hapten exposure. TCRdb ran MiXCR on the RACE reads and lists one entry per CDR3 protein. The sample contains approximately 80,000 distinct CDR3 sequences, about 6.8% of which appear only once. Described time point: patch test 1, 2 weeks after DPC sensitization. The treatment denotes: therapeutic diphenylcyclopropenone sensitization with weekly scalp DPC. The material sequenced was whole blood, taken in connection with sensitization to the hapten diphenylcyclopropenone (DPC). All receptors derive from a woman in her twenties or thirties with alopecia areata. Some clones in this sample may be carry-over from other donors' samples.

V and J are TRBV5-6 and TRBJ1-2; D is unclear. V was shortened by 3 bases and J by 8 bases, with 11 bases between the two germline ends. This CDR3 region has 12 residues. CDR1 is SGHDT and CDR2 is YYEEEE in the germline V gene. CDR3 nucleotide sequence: TGTGCCAGCAGCTACAGTGGTGGAGGCTACACCTTC. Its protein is CASSYSGGGYTF.

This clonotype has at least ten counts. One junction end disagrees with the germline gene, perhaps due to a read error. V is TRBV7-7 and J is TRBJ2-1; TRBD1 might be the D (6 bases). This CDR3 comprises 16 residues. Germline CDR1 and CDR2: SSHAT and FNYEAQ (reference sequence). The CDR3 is CASSLDTGKGMNEQFF. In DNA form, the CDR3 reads TGTGCTAGCAGCTTAGACACAGGGAAGGGGATGAATGAGCAGTTCTTC.

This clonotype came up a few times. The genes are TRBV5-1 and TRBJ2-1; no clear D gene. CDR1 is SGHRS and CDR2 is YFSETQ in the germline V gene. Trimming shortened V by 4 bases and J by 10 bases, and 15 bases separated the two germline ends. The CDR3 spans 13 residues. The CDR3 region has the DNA TGCGCCAGCAGCCAACCGGATGGGCAGGAGCAGTTCTTC. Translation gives CASSQPDGQEQFF.